These T cell receptor beta chains were read from a single sample in a study of T cells after yellow fever vaccination. TCRdb reprocessed the 5' RACE reads via MiXCR and lists one record per CDR3 protein. Among 500,000 to 650,000 distinct CDR3 sequences listed, roughly 17% were seen once. Sequenced here: PBMCs, sampled 5 days after the first yellow fever vaccination. The receptors derive from a man aged 18-30 years who received the YFV17D yellow fever vaccine. CDR3s include the opening cysteine and the closing phenylalanine or tryptophan. D genes are given only for firm matches.

TRBJ2-1 | 14 | TRBV15 | TRBD1 | CATLGQVLGNEQFF
TRBJ2-5 | 13 | TRBV6-1 | . | CASRDGLAETQYF
TRBJ2-2 | 11 | TRBV2 | . | CASTLSGELFF
TRBJ2-5 | 11 | TRBV4-2 | . | CASSHGAEMDF
TRBJ2-7 | 12 | TRBV7-2 | . | CASSSGFDEQYF
TRBJ1-4 | 19 | TRBV11-1 | . | CASSLVHVEIRATNEKLFF
TRBJ2-7 | 12 | TRBV25-1 | . | CASAGVSYEQYF
TRBJ2-2 | 14 | TRBV12-3/TRBV12-4 | . | CASRTQGGTGELFF
TRBJ2-1 | 12 | TRBV7-9 | . | CASSSGENEQFF
TRBJ1-5 | 15 | TRBV4-1 | . | CASSQGSDSYQPQHF
TRBJ1-1 | 14 | TRBV2 | TRBD1 | CASRGQTLNTEAFF
TRBJ1-1 | 15 | TRBV14 | TRBD1 | CASSQQGALGTEAFF
TRBJ2-2 | 14 | TRBV7-2 | TRBD1 | CASSVQQGPGELFF
TRBJ2-1 | 14 | TRBV9 | . | CASSVVSGPNEQFF